This TCR beta chain was obtained from a study of shared clonotypes between healthy human individuals. Study-wide findings and caveats: A few donors showed sharing of approximately 4.7% of naive CD4 clonotypes.

Evenly divided among several immunoSEQ plates was the genomic DNA of each subset. The data were produced by immunoSEQ multiplex PCR, yet TCRdb's version contains in-frame clones alone and is incomplete. The table records under 2,500,000 clones, 90% to 97% of them present only once. In regard to this clone: No antigen is known for it.

The study separated CD4+ cells into CD45RA+ naive and CD45RA-negative memory subsets. V dropped 3 bases and J dropped 2; count of bases not matched to a gene: 5. The CDR3 extends over 15 amino acids. CDR1 SGHAT and CDR2 FQDESV come from the germline V gene (reference sequence). The clonotype comes from a man in his late teens or twenties in good health. The sample taken for sequencing was naive CD4+ T cells sorted from blood. Subset meaning: CD45RA+ positively selected. The chain carries TRBV11-1 and TRBJ2-3, with 7 bases aligning to TRBD1. The CDR3 reads CASSFLRGPTDTQYF. DNA of the CDR3: TGTGCCAGCAGCTTCCTTAGGGGGCCCACAGATACGCAGTATTTT.